The rows below give T cell receptor beta chains drawn from one sample of a study of shared clonotypes between healthy human individuals. Sequencing used immunoSEQ multiplex PCR; TCRdb keeps in-frame clones, though not all of them. There are about 2.4 million clones in the sample; approximately 94% occur only once, and more than 0.35% lies in the top ten. Material: naive CD4+ T cells from PBMCs. These TCRs come from a man aged 18 to 35 in good health. Some clones in this sample may be carry-over from other donors' samples. CDR3s include the opening cysteine and the closing phenylalanine or tryptophan. D genes are given only for firm matches. Part of the rows lack a size; the others show once, few, many or a class for expanded clones.

.,15,TRBV27,.,TRBJ2-2,CASSTRDLPTGELFF,TGTGCCAGCAGCACCCGGGACTTACCCACCGGGGAGCTGTTTTTT
.,17,TRBV5-4,TRBD2,TRBJ2-2,CASSRKTSGTNTGELFF,TGTGCCAGCAGCAGAAAGACTAGCGGAACGAACACCGGGGAGCTGTTTTTT
once,10,TRBV20-1,.,TRBJ2-7,CSAHLYEQYF,TGCAGTGCTCATCTCTACGAGCAGTACTTC
.,17,TRBV9,.,TRBJ2-1,CASSVGTPISSYNEQFF,TGTGCCAGCAGCGTGGGGACGCCGATAAGCTCCTACAATGAGCAGTTCTTC
.,14,TRBV19,.,TRBJ1-2,CASSTQRSNYGYTF,TGTGCCAGTAGCACCCAGAGGTCTAACTATGGCTACACCTTC
once,17,TRBV5-1,TRBD2,TRBJ2-3,CASSLVTSGSYADTQYF,TGCGCCAGCAGCTTGGTGACTAGCGGGAGTTATGCAGATACGCAGTATTTT
.,14,TRBV5-1,.,TRBJ2-7,CASRGQATTYEQYF,TGCGCCAGCAGAGGGCAAGCGACTACTTACGAGCAGTACTTC
.,14,TRBV30,.,TRBJ1-5,CAWSAGTPNQPQHF,TGTGCCTGGAGTGCCGGGACACCTAATCAGCCCCAGCATTTT
.,13,TRBV30,.,TRBJ1-5,CAWSVVRGEPQHF,TGTGCCTGGAGTGTTGTAAGAGGCGAGCCCCAGCATTTT
.,16,TRBV7-6,.,TRBJ2-7,CASSLVSGSSSYEQYF,TGTGCCAGCAGCTTAGTCAGCGGTTCAAGCTCCTACGAGCAGTACTTC
.,15,TRBV19,.,TRBJ1-5,CASSIVRSGNQPQHF,TGTGCCAGTAGTATCGTGAGGTCGGGGAATCAGCCCCAGCATTTT
.,14,TRBV6-5,.,TRBJ1-3,CASRDRTSGNTIYF,TGTGCCAGCAGGGACAGAACCTCTGGAAACACCATATATTTT
.,11,TRBV28,.,TRBJ2-7,CASEGSYEQYF,TGTGCCAGCGAAGGTTCCTACGAGCAGTACTTC
.,15,TRBV5-1,.,TRBJ2-6,CASSVAISGANVLTF,TGCGCCAGCAGCGTTGCGATCTCTGGGGCCAACGTCCTGACTTTC
.,17,TRBV10-1,.,TRBJ2-1,CASSGQSGTQRYYEQFF,TGCGCCAGCAGTGGGCAATCCGGGACGCAGAGGTACTATGAGCAGTTCTTC
.,13,TRBV7-9,.,TRBJ2-5,CASSPPAGETQYF,TGTGCCAGCAGCCCCCCCGCGGGAGAGACCCAGTACTTC
.,12,TRBV5-4,.,TRBJ2-3,CASSLPSRTQYF,TGTGCCAGCAGCTTGCCTAGCCGGACGCAGTATTTT
.,18,TRBV5-1,.,TRBJ1-4,CASSLGRRPPTTNEKLFF,TGCGCCAGCAGCTTGGGACGTAGGCCTCCAACAACTAATGAAAAACTGTTTTTT
few,15,TRBV5-4,.,TRBJ1-1,CASTLRGGRNTEAFF,TGTGCCAGCACCCTGCGCGGAGGGAGGAACACTGAAGCTTTCTTT
.,16,TRBV4-1,TRBD2,TRBJ2-5,CASSQVGGSPGKTQYF,TGCGCCAGCAGCCAAGTGGGCGGGAGCCCCGGAAAGACCCAGTACTTC
.,13,TRBV6-1,TRBD1,TRBJ1-2,CASNTGDNYGYTF,TGTGCCAGCAATACAGGGGACAACTATGGCTACACCTTC
once,15,TRBV9,.,TRBJ2-6,CASSVLGSGANVLTF,TGTGCCAGCAGCGTTTTGGGCTCTGGGGCCAACGTCCTGACTTTC
.,15,TRBV27,TRBD2,TRBJ2-1,CASSTGTSDNNEQFF,TGTGCCAGCAGTACAGGGACTAGCGACAACAATGAGCAGTTCTTC
.,15,TRBV9,.,TRBJ1-2,CASSPSPRGDYGYTF,TGTGCCAGCAGCCCGAGTCCCCGAGGGGACTATGGCTACACCTTC
.,16,TRBV19,.,TRBJ2-4,CASSIEQGVAKNIQYF,TGTGCCAGTAGTATCGAACAGGGAGTAGCCAAAAACATTCAGTACTTC
.,15,TRBV9,.,TRBJ2-5,CASTPRGSSGETQYF,TGTGCCAGCACCCCTCGCGGTAGCTCAGGAGAGACCCAGTACTTC
.,12,TRBV30,.,TRBJ2-3,CAWLRARDTQYF,TGTGCCTGGCTCCGGGCCCGCGATACGCAGTATTTT
.,15,TRBV18,TRBD1,TRBJ1-1,CASSPTQGVGSEAFF,TGTGCCAGCTCACCAACACAGGGGGTTGGTTCTGAAGCTTTCTTT
.,15,TRBV7-9,TRBD1,TRBJ1-2,CASSPPGQGVSGYTF,TGTGCCAGCAGCCCGCCCGGACAGGGGGTATCTGGCTACACCTTC
few,15,TRBV7-3,.,TRBJ1-2,CASSLRQGSDYGYTF,TGTGCCAGCAGCTTAAGGCAGGGGAGCGACTATGGCTACACCTTC
.,15,TRBV7-2,.,TRBJ1-1,CASGGQIIRTPEAFF,TGTGCCAGCGGGGGGCAGATAATTCGAACACCTGAAGCTTTCTTT
.,14,TRBV28,.,TRBJ2-5,CASRLRGAWETQYF,TGTGCCAGCAGACTCCGCGGTGCGTGGGAGACCCAGTACTTC
.,15,TRBV5-4,.,TRBJ1-1,CATYPRGDWNTEAFF,TGTGCCACTTATCCCCGGGGAGACTGGAACACTGAAGCTTTCTTT
once,15,TRBV19,.,TRBJ1-4,CASSEEGEGGEKLFF,TGTGCCAGTAGTGAAGAAGGGGAAGGAGGTGAAAAACTGTTTTTT
.,13,TRBV18,.,TRBJ2-5,CASSQASQETQYF,TGTGCCAGCTCACAGGCTAGCCAAGAGACCCAGTACTTC
.,17,TRBV7-9,TRBD2,TRBJ2-5,CASSLRPSGMRQETQYF,TGTGCCAGCAGCTTACGTCCTAGCGGGATGAGACAAGAGACCCAGTACTTC
.,15,TRBV5-6,.,TRBJ1-2,CASSLNLGVNYGYTF,TGTGCCAGCAGCTTGAACCTGGGGGTGAACTATGGCTACACCTTC
.,15,TRBV9,.,TRBJ1-4,CASSVAGGAGEKLFF,TGTGCCAGCAGCGTAGCTGGGGGGGCGGGTGAAAAACTGTTTTTT
once,14,TRBV7-6,.,TRBJ2-5,CASSLVAAGETQYF,TGTGCCAGCAGCTTAGTGGCAGCCGGGGAGACCCAGTACTTC
.,11,TRBV28,.,TRBJ1-2,CASRDNYGYTF,TGTGCCAGCAGGGACAACTATGGCTACACCTTC
once,14,TRBV27,TRBD1,TRBJ1-5,CASREGTVNQPQHF,TGTGCCAGCAGAGAGGGGACAGTTAATCAGCCCCAGCATTTT
.,15,TRBV18,TRBD2,TRBJ2-7,CASSLRTSGSYEQYF,TGTGCCAGCTCATTAAGGACTAGCGGGTCCTACGAGCAGTACTTC
.,14,TRBV5-4,.,TRBJ1-2,CASSPGRTNYGYTF,TGTGCCAGCAGCCCGGGACGTACTAACTATGGCTACACCTTC
.,15,TRBV28,TRBD1,TRBJ1-2,CASSLGGQGGYGYTF,TGTGCCAGCAGTTTAGGGGGACAGGGAGGCTATGGCTACACCTTC
.,11,TRBV20-1,.,TRBJ1-1,CSARTVNGAFF,TGCAGTGCTAGGACAGTCAACGGGGCTTTCTTT
.,15,TRBV10-1,TRBD1,TRBJ1-4,CANEKAGTVFEKLFF,TGCGCCAACGAGAAAGCCGGGACAGTTTTTGAAAAACTGTTTTTT
.,14,TRBV27,.,TRBJ2-7,CASRTGTLSYEQYF,TGTGCCAGCAGGACCGGGACACTTTCCTACGAGCAGTACTTC
.,14,TRBV28,.,TRBJ1-5,CASRGSASNQPQHF,TGTGCCAGCCGAGGGTCCGCTAGCAATCAGCCCCAGCATTTT
.,13,TRBV6-5,.,TRBJ2-3,CASSYRPLDTQYF,TGTGCCAGCAGTTACCGACCCCTAGATACGCAGTATTTT
once,18,TRBV30,TRBD2,TRBJ2-1,CAWSVSLGTSGRANEQFF,TGTGCCTGGAGTGTATCTTTGGGGACTAGCGGGAGGGCCAATGAGCAGTTCTTC
.,14,TRBV11-3,.,TRBJ2-3,CASSLARRTDTQYF,TGTGCCAGCAGCTTAGCCCGTAGGACAGATACGCAGTATTTT
.,12,TRBV19,.,TRBJ1-1,CASSILPGYAFF,TGTGCCAGTAGTATCCTTCCCGGGTACGCTTTCTTT
.,15,TRBV7-3,.,TRBJ2-6,CASSLVLAGANVLTF,TGTGCCAGCAGCCTAGTCCTAGCTGGGGCCAACGTCCTGACTTTC
once,14,TRBV5-1,TRBD1,TRBJ2-1,CASSSDRAYNEQFF,TGCGCCAGCAGCTCGGACAGGGCATACAATGAGCAGTTCTTC
once,14,TRBV9,.,TRBJ2-7,CASSARGQSYEQYF,TGTGCCAGCAGCGCCAGGGGTCAATCCTACGAGCAGTACTTC
.,13,TRBV19,.,TRBJ2-7,CASSQVARHEQYF,TGTGCCAGTAGCCAGGTGGCTCGTCACGAGCAGTACTTC
.,14,TRBV27,.,TRBJ2-7,CASSLSGGAVEQYF,TGTGCCAGCAGTTTATCGGGGGGCGCGGTTGAGCAGTACTTC
.,16,TRBV7-2,.,TRBJ2-3,CASSGPGQGGFGTQYF,TGTGCCAGCAGCGGGCCCGGCCAGGGTGGGTTTGGGACGCAGTATTTT
.,16,TRBV7-2,.,TRBJ1-2,CASSTTGPPANYGYTF,TGTGCCAGCAGCACGACAGGACCCCCCGCTAACTATGGCTACACCTTC